These T cell receptor beta chains were read from a single sample in a study of T cell changes during pregnancy in multiple sclerosis. Using immunoSEQ multiplex PCR, the repertoire was profiled, and TCRdb retains in-frame clones only, with some absent. The data show more than 25,000 clones, roughly 89% seen once. Here the sequenced sample was CD8+ T cells from peripheral blood mononuclear cells, taken before pregnancy. All receptors come from a female donor with multiple sclerosis, enrolled in a pregnancy study. Both conserved end residues are part of each CDR3. The D gene is left open where the match is weak.

length	V	D	J	CDR3
15	TRBV4-3	TRBD2	TRBJ2-1	CASSPGTSGGNEQFF
14	TRBV7-9	NA	TRBJ1-2	CASSFPTEPYGYTF
14	TRBV27	NA	TRBJ1-1	CASSLEGANTEAFF
15	TRBV5-6	NA	TRBJ2-6	CASSIEGAGANVLTF
16	TRBV30	NA	TRBJ2-5	CAWKSAREFVPETQYF
12	TRBV29-1	NA	TRBJ1-1	CSASPQNTEAFF
14	TRBV5-1	NA	TRBJ1-5	CASSIGDSNQPQHF
13	TRBV30	TRBD1	TRBJ1-1	CAWSWTGEAEAFF
11	TRBV29-1	NA	TRBJ2-7	CSGNYRAEQYF
15	TRBV15	TRBD2	TRBJ2-3	CATSRVAGGPDTQYF
17	TRBV29-1	TRBD1	TRBJ1-2	CSVKDAGTGDGSYGYTF
14	TRBV7-9	NA	TRBJ1-3	CASSTRGGRNTIYF
15	TRBV11-2	NA	TRBJ2-1	CASSLRDSRSNEQFF
14	TRBV7-3	NA	TRBJ1-2	CASSLMAGKHGYTF
17	TRBV2	TRBD2	TRBJ2-5	CASSESYSGGAQETQYF
14	TRBV15	NA	TRBJ2-1	CATSRVAGPDEQFF
16	TRBV21-1	NA	TRBJ1-2	CASSTTLDRTLYGYTF
15	TRBV5-8	TRBD1	TRBJ2-5	CASSPGAGGRETQYF
17	TRBV28	NA	TRBJ1-4	CASSFWPREPTNEKLFF
13	TRBV10-3	NA	TRBJ2-5	CAISDTSQETQYF
15	TRBV7-8	NA	TRBJ2-5	CASSLTPRYQETQYF
13	TRBV5-1	NA	TRBJ1-2	CASSLAPFVGYTF
16	TRBV6-5	NA	TRBJ2-7	CASSYRRTDYSYEQYF
14	TRBV6-4	NA	TRBJ1-5	CASSEARAGQPQHF
14	TRBV19	NA	TRBJ1-1	CASSWEGPKTEAFF
15	TRBV6-5	NA	TRBJ1-3	CASSPTGHSGNTIYF
14	TRBV9	NA	TRBJ2-7	CASSVGPPPYEQYF
15	TRBV5-1	NA	TRBJ1-2	CASSPDGDFLDGYTF
15	TRBV7-9	NA	TRBJ2-1	CASSLRWGPDNEQFF
13	TRBV6-4	NA	TRBJ2-2	CASRQGNTGELFF
14	TRBV6-5	TRBD1	TRBJ1-3	CASTDATGGNTIYF
17	TRBV18	NA	TRBJ2-1	CASSPNYGRKPYNEQFF
14	TRBV6-5	NA	TRBJ2-1	CASSPQGSYNEQFF
13	TRBV5-1	NA	TRBJ1-1	CASSPGSSSGAFF
16	TRBV28	TRBD1	TRBJ2-7	CASRRDRDRLRYEQYF